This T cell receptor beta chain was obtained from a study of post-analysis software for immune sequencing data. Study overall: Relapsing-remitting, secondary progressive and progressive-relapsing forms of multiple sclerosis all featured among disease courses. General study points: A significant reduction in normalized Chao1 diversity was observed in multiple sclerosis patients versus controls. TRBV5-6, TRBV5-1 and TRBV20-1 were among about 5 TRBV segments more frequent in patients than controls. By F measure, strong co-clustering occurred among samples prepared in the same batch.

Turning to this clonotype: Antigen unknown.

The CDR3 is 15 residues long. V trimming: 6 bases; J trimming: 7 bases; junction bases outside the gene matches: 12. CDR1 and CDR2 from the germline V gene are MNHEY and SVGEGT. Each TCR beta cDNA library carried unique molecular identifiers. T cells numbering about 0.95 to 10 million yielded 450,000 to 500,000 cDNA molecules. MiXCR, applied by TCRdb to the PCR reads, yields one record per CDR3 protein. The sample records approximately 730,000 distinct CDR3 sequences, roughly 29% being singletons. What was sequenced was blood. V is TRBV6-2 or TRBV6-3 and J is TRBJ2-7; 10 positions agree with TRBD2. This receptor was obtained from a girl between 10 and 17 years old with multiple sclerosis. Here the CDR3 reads CASSQLAGTYNEQYF. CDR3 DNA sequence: TGTGCCAGCAGCCAACTAGCGGGAACCTACAATGAGCAGTACTTC.